Listed below are T cell receptor beta chains from one sample, sequenced in a study of regulatory T cells in long-lasting Graves disease. One entry per CDR3 protein results from TCRdb running MiXCR on the multiplex PCR reads. The sample has 300,000 to 450,000 distinct CDR3 sequences, around 15% seen once; the top ten hold 22%. The sequencing used peripheral blood mononuclear cells (PBMCs), collected at new diagnosis, from a patient treated with antithyroid drugs. Receptors originate from a female donor with Graves disease. CDR3s include the opening cysteine and the closing phenylalanine or tryptophan. The D gene is left open where the match is weak. Size values are once, few and many counts, or a class for expanded clones, and some rows have none.

j_gene,d_gene,abundance,v_gene,CDR3nt,CDR3aa
TRBJ1-2,.,many,TRBV5-1,TGCGCCAGCAGCTTGACCGCGGGGCGCGACTATGGCTACACCTTC,CASSLTAGRDYGYTF
TRBJ2-2,.,.,TRBV27,TGTGCCAGTGAGGATGGCAGGGCAAATTCGAACACCGGGGAGCTGTTTTTT,CASEDGRANSNTGELFF
TRBJ2-7,.,.,TRBV4-3,TGCGCCAGCAGCCAAGAAGGACACGGATGGCAGGAGCAGTACTTC,CASSQEGHGWQEQYF
TRBJ2-4,.,many,TRBV20-1,TGCAGTGCTGACCACCCCCTTAGTGGGGGATCTGTAGCCAAAAACATTCAGTACTTC,CSADHPLSGGSVAKNIQYF
TRBJ2-2,.,.,TRBV20-1,TGCAGTGCGGGCGGGGCGAACACCGGGGAGCTGTTTTTT,CSAGGANTGELFF
TRBJ2-5,.,many,TRBV2,TGTGCCAGCACCCCATCAGAGACCCAGTACTTC,CASTPSETQYF
TRBJ2-5,TRBD1,.,TRBV6-1,TGTGCCAGCAGCTCCGGGACAGTCAAAGAGACCCAGTACTTC,CASSSGTVKETQYF
TRBJ1-2,.,many,TRBV20-1,TGCAGTGCTAGAGATCTAGGTTCCTATGGCTACACCTTC,CSARDLGSYGYTF
TRBJ2-2,TRBD2,few,TRBV9,TGTGCCAGCAGCCACCCTGCGGGACTAGCGGGGAAGGGCACCGGGGAGCTGTTTTTT,CASSHPAGLAGKGTGELFF
TRBJ1-1,.,many,TRBV5-1,TGCGCCAGCAGCTTTACCAGAAACACTGAAGCTTTCTTT,CASSFTRNTEAFF
TRBJ2-3,.,many,TRBV2,TGTGCCAGCAGTGTCGAGCGTAACACAGATACGCAGTATTTT,CASSVERNTDTQYF
TRBJ1-2,.,many,TRBV20-1,TGCAGTGCTAGAGGTCCGGGGAACTATGGCTACACCTTC,CSARGPGNYGYTF
TRBJ2-3,.,few,TRBV10-3,TGTGCCATCAGTGAGTCGAGAGATACGCAGTATTTT,CAISESRDTQYF
TRBJ2-3,TRBD2,.,TRBV7-2,TGTGCCAGCAGCTTAGACCTACTAGCGGGAGCAGATACGCAGTATTTT,CASSLDLLAGADTQYF
TRBJ1-3,.,many,TRBV2,TGTGCCAGCAGTGTGGAGGCCCGCAACACCATATATTTT,CASSVEARNTIYF
TRBJ1-2,.,many,TRBV30,TGTGCCTGGACAACAGGATCCTATGGCTACACCTTC,CAWTTGSYGYTF
TRBJ2-4,.,.,TRBV13,TGTGCCAGCAGCCTCCAAGAAAACATTCAGTACTTC,CASSLQENIQYF
TRBJ2-1,TRBD1,.,TRBV4-3,TGCGCCAGCAGCCATACCGGGACAGGGAGGAATGAGCAGTTCTTC,CASSHTGTGRNEQFF
TRBJ1-6,TRBD1,many,TRBV28,TGTGCCACGGACAGGGGTGGGGATTCACCCCTCCACTTT,CATDRGGDSPLHF
TRBJ2-3,TRBD2,.,TRBV4-1,TGCGCCAGCAGCCAAGATCAGCGGGGCGGGGACTTTCAGGATACGCAGTATTTT,CASSQDQRGGDFQDTQYF
TRBJ2-7,.,.,TRBV4-3,TGCGCCAGCAGCCAAGATGTTTCGGGCTCAGCCTACGAGCAGTACTTC,CASSQDVSGSAYEQYF
TRBJ2-7,.,many,TRBV29-1,TGCAGCGTTGAAACCGCACAGTCCTACGAGCAGTACTTC,CSVETAQSYEQYF
TRBJ1-1,TRBD1,many,TRBV6-1,TGTGCCAGCAGATTCCGGACAGGGGGGAACACTGAAGCTTTCTTT,CASRFRTGGNTEAFF
TRBJ1-1,.,many,TRBV12-3/TRBV12-4,TGTGCCAGCAGTTTTAGAGGGGTCCCTGAAGCTTTCTTT,CASSFRGVPEAFF
TRBJ1-1,.,many,TRBV20-1,TGCAGTGGCCAGGAGGGCGTGAACACTGAAGCTTTCTTT,CSGQEGVNTEAFF
TRBJ2-2,.,few,TRBV29-1,TGCAGCGTTGCACCAGGGGGGGGGAGGACCGGGGAGCTGTTTTTT,CSVAPGGGRTGELFF
TRBJ1-4,.,.,TRBV15,TGTGCCACCAGCAGAGATCCAACTAATGAAAAACTGTTTTTT,CATSRDPTNEKLFF
TRBJ2-1,.,few,TRBV28,TGTGCCAGCAGTTCGTCACAGGGCTCCTACAATGAGCAGTTCTTC,CASSSSQGSYNEQFF
TRBJ2-1,TRBD2,.,TRBV27,TGTGCCAGCAGCTCGACTAGCGGGTTCCTCAATGAGCAGTTCTTC,CASSSTSGFLNEQFF
TRBJ1-4,.,.,TRBV4-1,TGCGCCAGCAGCCAAGAACGTGTCCAGAAACTGTTTTTT,CASSQERVQKLFF
TRBJ2-3,TRBD2,many,TRBV2,TGTGCCAGCAAAAGCGGGAGGGATTATCTTAACACAGATACGCAGTATTTT,CASKSGRDYLNTDTQYF
TRBJ1-2,.,many,TRBV27,TGTGCCAGCAGTTTCGTCACGGGGCGCTTTGGCTATGGCTACACCTTC,CASSFVTGRFGYGYTF
TRBJ2-5,TRBD1,many,TRBV29-1,TGCAGCGTCAGCCCGGGACAGGGCGGGGAGACCCAGTACTTC,CSVSPGQGGETQYF
TRBJ1-2,.,many,TRBV2,TGTGCCAGCAGCCACAGGGACTATGGCTACACCTTC,CASSHRDYGYTF
TRBJ1-1,.,many,TRBV28,TGTGCCAGCAGTTTGTTCGCTCAGGTCATCGGGCAAAACACTGAAGCTTTCTTT,CASSLFAQVIGQNTEAFF
TRBJ2-1,.,.,TRBV13,TGTGCCACCACTCGGAGGGAGCGATACAATGAGCAGTTCTTC,CATTRRERYNEQFF
TRBJ2-4,.,few,TRBV20-1,TGCAGTGCTAGAGATTTGTCCGGCCCAGGAGCCAAAAACATTCAGTACTTC,CSARDLSGPGAKNIQYF
TRBJ2-2,.,.,TRBV6-8,TGTGCCAGCAGAGTCTCCGGGGAGCTGTTTTTT,CASRVSGELFF
TRBJ1-1,.,.,TRBV29-1,TGCAGCGTGGGACATTTGAACACTGAAGCTTTCTTT,CSVGHLNTEAFF
TRBJ1-2,.,.,TRBV14,TGTGCCAGCAGCCAAGCTCACTATGGCTACACCTTC,CASSQAHYGYTF
TRBJ1-2,TRBD1,few,TRBV20-1,TGCAGTGCTAGTTTCCCCGCAGGGGGCGGACTCGGTGACACCTTC,CSASFPAGGGLGDTF
TRBJ2-3,.,many,TRBV14,TGTGCCAGCAGCCAAGATTACGGATCCACAGATACGCAGTATTTT,CASSQDYGSTDTQYF
TRBJ1-3,.,many,TRBV5-1,TGCGCCAGCAGCTCGGCCGGGACCACCGGAAACACCATATATTTT,CASSSAGTTGNTIYF
TRBJ2-1,TRBD2,many,TRBV29-1,TGCAGCGTTAGTGCGGGAGTTCCCCCTTACAATGAGCAGTTCTTC,CSVSAGVPPYNEQFF
TRBJ2-5,TRBD1,many,TRBV10-2,TGCGCCAGCAGTGAAGGGGACAGGGGGCAGGAGACCCAGTACTTC,CASSEGDRGQETQYF
TRBJ1-2,.,.,TRBV24-1,TGTGCCACCAGTGATTCCCCTACAGGTGGCGGCTACACCTTC,CATSDSPTGGGYTF
TRBJ2-1,TRBD2,many,TRBV20-1,TGCAGTGCTAACGGGGGGGCCGGGAATGAGCAGTTCTTC,CSANGGAGNEQFF
TRBJ1-4,.,.,TRBV7-9,TGTGCCAGCAGCTTGCAAGCCGGGGACGGTAAACTGTTTTTT,CASSLQAGDGKLFF
TRBJ2-1,TRBD2,.,TRBV7-9,TGTGCCAGCAGCCCGACCCCGTTGCTTTCTAGCGGGGGGGCCCATGAGCAGTTCTTC,CASSPTPLLSSGGAHEQFF
TRBJ1-3,.,few,TRBV10-2,TGCGCCAGCAGCAGAACACAGCCCGGCTCTGGAAACACCATATATTTT,CASSRTQPGSGNTIYF
TRBJ1-2,TRBD1,.,TRBV19,TGTGCCAGTAGTCCCCGGACAGGGGGTAAAGAGAACTATGGCTACACCTTC,CASSPRTGGKENYGYTF
TRBJ1-1,.,many,TRBV6-2/TRBV6-3,TGTGCCAGCAGAATAGATAGGGCCGCCACGAACACTGAAGCTTTCTTT,CASRIDRAATNTEAFF
TRBJ1-1,.,many,TRBV5-5,TGTGCCAGCAGCGGTTCGACAGGGAACACTGAAGCTTTCTTT,CASSGSTGNTEAFF
TRBJ2-1,.,many,TRBV11-2,TGTGCCAGCAGCTTAGGGCCTAGCCCCATGGATGAGCAGTTCTTC,CASSLGPSPMDEQFF
TRBJ2-3,.,many,TRBV2,TGTGCCAGCAGTGAAGCGAGCACAACCACTTCTAGAAGCACAGATACGCAGTATTTT,CASSEASTTTSRSTDTQYF